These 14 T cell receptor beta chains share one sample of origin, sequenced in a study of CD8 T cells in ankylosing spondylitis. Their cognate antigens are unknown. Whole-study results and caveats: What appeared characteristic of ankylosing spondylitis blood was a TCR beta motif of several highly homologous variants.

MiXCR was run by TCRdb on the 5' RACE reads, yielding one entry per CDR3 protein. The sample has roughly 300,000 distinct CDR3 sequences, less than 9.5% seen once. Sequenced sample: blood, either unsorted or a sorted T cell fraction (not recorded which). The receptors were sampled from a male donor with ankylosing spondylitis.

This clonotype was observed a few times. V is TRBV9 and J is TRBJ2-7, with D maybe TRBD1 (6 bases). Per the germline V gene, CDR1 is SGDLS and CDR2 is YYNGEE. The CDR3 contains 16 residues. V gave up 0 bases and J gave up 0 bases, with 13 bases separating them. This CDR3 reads CASSVGGGGSSYEQYF. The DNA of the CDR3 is TGTGCCAGCAGCGTAGGTGGTGGGGGCAGCTCCTACGAGCAGTACTTC. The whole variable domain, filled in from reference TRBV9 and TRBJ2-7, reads DSGVTQTPKHLITATGQRVTLRCSPRSGDLSVYWYQQSLDQGLQFLIQYYNGEERAKGNILERFSAQQFPDLHSELNLSSLELGDSALYFCASSVGGGGSSYEQYFGPGTRLTVT.

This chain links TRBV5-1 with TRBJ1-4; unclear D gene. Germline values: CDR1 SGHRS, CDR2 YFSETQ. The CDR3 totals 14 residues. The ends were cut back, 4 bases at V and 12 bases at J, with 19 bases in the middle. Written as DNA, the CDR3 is TGCGCCAGCAGCCGCCTGGACCGCCACTTAGAACTGTTTTTT. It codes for CASSRLDRHLELFF.

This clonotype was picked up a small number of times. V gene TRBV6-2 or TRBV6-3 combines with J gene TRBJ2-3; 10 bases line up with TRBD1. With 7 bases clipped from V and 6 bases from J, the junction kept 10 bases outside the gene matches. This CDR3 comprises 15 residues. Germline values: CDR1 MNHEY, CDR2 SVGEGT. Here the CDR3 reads CASTLDRGEVDTQYF. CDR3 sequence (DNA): TGTGCCAGCACCCTGGACAGGGGGGAGGTCGATACGCAGTATTTT.

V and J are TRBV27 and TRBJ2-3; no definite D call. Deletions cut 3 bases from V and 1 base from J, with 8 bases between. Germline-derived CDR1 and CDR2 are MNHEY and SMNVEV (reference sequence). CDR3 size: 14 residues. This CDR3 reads CASSFSLGTDTQYF. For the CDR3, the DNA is TGTGCCAGCAGTTTTTCTCTGGGCACAGATACGCAGTATTTT.

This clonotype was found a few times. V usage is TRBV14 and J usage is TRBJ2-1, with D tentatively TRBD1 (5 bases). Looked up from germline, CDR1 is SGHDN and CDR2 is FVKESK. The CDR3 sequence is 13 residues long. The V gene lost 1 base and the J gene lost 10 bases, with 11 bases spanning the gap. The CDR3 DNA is TGTGCCAGCAGCCAAGGCCACAGGTCCGAGCAGTTCTTC. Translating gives CASSQGHRSEQFF.

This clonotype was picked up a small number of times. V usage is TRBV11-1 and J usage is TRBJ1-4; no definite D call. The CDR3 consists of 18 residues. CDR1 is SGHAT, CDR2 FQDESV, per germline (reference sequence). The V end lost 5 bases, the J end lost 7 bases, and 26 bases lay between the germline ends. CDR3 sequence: CASSRHLIGSGRVEKLFF. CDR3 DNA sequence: TGTGCCAGCAGCCGACACTTAATCGGGTCCGGGCGAGTTGAAAAACTGTTTTTT. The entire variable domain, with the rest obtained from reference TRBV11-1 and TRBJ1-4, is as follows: EAEVAQSPRYKITEKSQAVAFWCDPISGHATLYWYRQILGQGPELLVQFQDESVVDDSQLPKDRFSAERLKGVDSTLKIQPAELGDSAMYLCASSRHLIGSGRVEKLFFGSGTQLSVL.

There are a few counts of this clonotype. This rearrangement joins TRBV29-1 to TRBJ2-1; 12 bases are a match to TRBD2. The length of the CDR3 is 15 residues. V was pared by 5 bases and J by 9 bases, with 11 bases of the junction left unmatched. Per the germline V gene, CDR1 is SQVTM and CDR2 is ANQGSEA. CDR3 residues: CSVCLAGGDDGEQFF. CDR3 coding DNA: TGCAGCGTTTGCCTAGCGGGAGGGGACGACGGTGAGCAGTTCTTC.

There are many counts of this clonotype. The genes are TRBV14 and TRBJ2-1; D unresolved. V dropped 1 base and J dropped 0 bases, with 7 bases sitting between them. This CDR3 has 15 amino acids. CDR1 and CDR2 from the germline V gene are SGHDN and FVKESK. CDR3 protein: CASSQVRNSYNEQFF. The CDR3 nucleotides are TGTGCCAGCAGCCAAGTCCGGAACTCCTACAATGAGCAGTTCTTC.

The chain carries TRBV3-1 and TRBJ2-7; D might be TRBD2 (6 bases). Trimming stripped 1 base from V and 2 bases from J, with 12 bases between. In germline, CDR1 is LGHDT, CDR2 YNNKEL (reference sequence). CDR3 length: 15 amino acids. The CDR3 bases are TGTGCCAGCAGCCAAGGTATAGCGGCAACCTACGAGCAGTACTTC. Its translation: CASSQGIAATYEQYF.

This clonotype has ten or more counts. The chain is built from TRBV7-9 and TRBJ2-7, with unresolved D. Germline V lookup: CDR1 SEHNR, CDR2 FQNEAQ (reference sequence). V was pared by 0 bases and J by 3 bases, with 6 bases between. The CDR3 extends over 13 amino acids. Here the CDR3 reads CASSLAAVYEQYF. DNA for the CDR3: TGTGCCAGCAGCTTAGCGGCAGTCTACGAGCAGTACTTC.

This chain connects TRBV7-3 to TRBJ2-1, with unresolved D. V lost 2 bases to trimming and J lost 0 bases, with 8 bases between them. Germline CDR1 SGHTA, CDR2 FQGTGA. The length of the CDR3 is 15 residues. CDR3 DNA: TGTGCCAGCAGCTTAGAGGTGGGCTCCTACAATGAGCAGTTCTTC. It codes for CASSLEVGSYNEQFF.

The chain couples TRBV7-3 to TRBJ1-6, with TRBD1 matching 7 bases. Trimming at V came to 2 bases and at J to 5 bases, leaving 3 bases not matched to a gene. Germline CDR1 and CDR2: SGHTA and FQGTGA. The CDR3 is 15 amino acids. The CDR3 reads CASSLEGTDNSPLHF. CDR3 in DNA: TGTGCCAGCAGCTTAGAGGGGACAGATAATTCACCCCTCCACTTT. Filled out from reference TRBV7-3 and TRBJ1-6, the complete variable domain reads GAGVSQTPSNKVTEKGKYVELRCDPISGHTALYWYRQSLGQGPEFLIYFQGTGAADDSGLPNDRFFAVRPEGSVSTLKIQRTERGDSAVYLCASSLEGTDNSPLHFGNGTRLTVT.

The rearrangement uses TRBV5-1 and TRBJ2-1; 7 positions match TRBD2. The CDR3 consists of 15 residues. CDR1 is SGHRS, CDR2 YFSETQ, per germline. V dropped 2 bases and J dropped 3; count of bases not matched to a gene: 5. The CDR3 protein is CASSFREGDYNEQFF. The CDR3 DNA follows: TGCGCCAGCAGCTTCAGGGAGGGAGACTACAATGAGCAGTTCTTC.

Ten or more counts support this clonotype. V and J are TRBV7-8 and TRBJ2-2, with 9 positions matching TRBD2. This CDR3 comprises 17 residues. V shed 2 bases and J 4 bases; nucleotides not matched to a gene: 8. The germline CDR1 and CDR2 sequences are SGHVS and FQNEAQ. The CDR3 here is CASSLLLGREGTGELFF. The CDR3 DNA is TGTGCCAGCAGCTTATTACTTGGGCGGGAGGGCACCGGGGAGCTGTTTTTT.